These 4 T cell receptor beta chains were sequenced from one sample in a study of blood T cell repertoires in COVID-19. The protocol was immunoSEQ multiplex PCR, while the TCRdb copy is restricted to in-frame clones and leaves out a portion. Counted here are some 200,000 clones, about four fifths occurring once; the ten biggest clones make up approximately 5%. Material for sequencing was PBMCs or T cells enriched from blood (not recorded which). The receptors were sampled from a woman aged 45-60 years who had been exposed to COVID-19.

The CDR3, as DNA: TGTGCCAGCAGTCCACGGGACAATAGTGGCTACACCTTC. Its protein is CASSPRDNSGYTF. The V and J genes are TRBV27 and TRBJ1-2; a possible D gene is TRBD1 (6 bases). V was pared by 5 bases and J by 7 bases, with 14 bases between. This CDR3 spans 13 amino acids. Germline lookup yields CDR1 MNHEY and CDR2 SMNVEV (reference sequence).

This clone appeared a single time. The chain is built from TRBV6-2 or TRBV6-3 and TRBJ2-1; 13 nucleotides align to TRBD2. Germline loops: CDR1 MNHEY, CDR2 SVGEGT. CDR3 length: 16 amino acids. V lost 4 bases and J lost 6; bases outside the gene matches: 6. The CDR3 nucleotides are TGTGCCAGCAGTTCCCTACTAGCGGGGGGGGCCAATGAGCAGTTCTTC. Encoded protein: CASSSLLAGGANEQFF.

The CDR3 DNA is TGTGCCTGGAGCGCCGGGAGCTACACTGAAGCTTTCTTT. Protein: CAWSAGSYTEAFF. The V gene is TRBV30, the J gene TRBJ1-1, with D uncertain. Germline V CDR1 and CDR2: GTSNPN, SVGIG (reference sequence). V was shortened by 3 bases and J by 3 bases, with 11 bases between the two germline ends. This CDR3 is 13 amino acids long. Looking up the rest from reference TRBV30 and TRBJ1-1 gives the full variable domain: SQTIHQWPATLVQPVGSPLSLECTVEGTSNPNLYWYRQAAGRGLQLLFYSVGIGQISSEVPQNLSASRPQDRQFILSSKKLLLSDSGFYLCAWSAGSYTEAFFGQGTRLTVV.

The chain couples TRBV5-1 to TRBJ2-1, with unresolved D. With 1 base removed from V and 0 bases from J, the gap between germline ends came to 11 bases. CDR1 is SGHRS and CDR2 is YFSETQ in the germline V gene. This CDR3 comprises 16 residues. CDR3 bases: TGCGCCAGCAGCTTGATGGTAAAGAGCTCCTACAATGAGCAGTTCTTC. Protein: CASSLMVKSSYNEQFF.